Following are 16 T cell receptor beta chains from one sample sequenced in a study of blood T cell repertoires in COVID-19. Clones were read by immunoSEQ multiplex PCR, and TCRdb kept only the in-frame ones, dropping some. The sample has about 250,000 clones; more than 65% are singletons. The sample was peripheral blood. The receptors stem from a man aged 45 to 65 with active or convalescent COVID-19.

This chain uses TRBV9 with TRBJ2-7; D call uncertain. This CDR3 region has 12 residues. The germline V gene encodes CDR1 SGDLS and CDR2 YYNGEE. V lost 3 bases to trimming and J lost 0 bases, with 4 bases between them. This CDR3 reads CASSGLSYEQYF. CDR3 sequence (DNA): TGTGCCAGCAGCGGGCTCTCCTACGAGCAGTACTTC.

The CDR3 DNA follows: TGTGCCAGCAGCGTAAATACGGGACACAGTCCTACGCAGTATTTT. Translating gives CASSVNTGHSPTQYF. The rearrangement links TRBV9 to TRBJ2-3; D perhaps matches TRBD1 (6 bases). This CDR3 is 15 amino acids long. CDR1 and CDR2 from the germline V gene are SGDLS and YYNGEE. Deletions cut 1 base from V and 8 bases from J, with 17 bases between.

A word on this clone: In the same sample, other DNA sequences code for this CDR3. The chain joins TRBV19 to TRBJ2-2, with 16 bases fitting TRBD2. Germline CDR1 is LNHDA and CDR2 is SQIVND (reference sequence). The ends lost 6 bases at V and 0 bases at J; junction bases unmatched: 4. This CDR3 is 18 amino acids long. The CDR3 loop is CASRGTSGGAANTGELFF. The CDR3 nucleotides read TGTGCCAGTAGGGGGACTAGCGGGGGGGCCGCGAACACCGGGGAGCTGTTTTTT.

In DNA form, the CDR3 reads TGTGCCAGCAGCCAAGATAGGAGGGTTACGCAGTATTTT. Translated, it gives CASSQDRRVTQYF. The chain employs TRBV3-1 (or the pseudogene TRBV3-2) and TRBJ2-3; a weak D match, TRBD2 (6 bases). Germline assignment: CDR1 LGHDT and CDR2 YNNKEL (reference sequence). This CDR3 contains 13 residues. V was clipped by 0 bases and J by 8 bases, with 9 bases between them.

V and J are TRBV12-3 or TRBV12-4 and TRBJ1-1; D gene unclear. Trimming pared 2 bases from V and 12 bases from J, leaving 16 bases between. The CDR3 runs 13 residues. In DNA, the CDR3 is TGTGCCAGCAGTTTACGGGGAATCGGCATGTCTTTCTTT. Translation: CASSLRGIGMSFF.

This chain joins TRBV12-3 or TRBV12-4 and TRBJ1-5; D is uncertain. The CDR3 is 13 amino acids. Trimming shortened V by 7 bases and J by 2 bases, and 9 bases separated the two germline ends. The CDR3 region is CASKPGGNQPQHF. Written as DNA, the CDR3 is TGTGCCAGCAAGCCGGGTGGCAATCAGCCCCAGCATTTT.

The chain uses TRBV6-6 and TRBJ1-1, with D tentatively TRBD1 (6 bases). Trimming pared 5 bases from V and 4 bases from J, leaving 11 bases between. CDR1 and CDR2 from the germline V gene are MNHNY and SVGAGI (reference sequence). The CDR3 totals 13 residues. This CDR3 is CASSQGSATEAFF. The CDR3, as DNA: TGTGCCAGCAGTCAGGGGTCGGCCACTGAAGCTTTCTTT.

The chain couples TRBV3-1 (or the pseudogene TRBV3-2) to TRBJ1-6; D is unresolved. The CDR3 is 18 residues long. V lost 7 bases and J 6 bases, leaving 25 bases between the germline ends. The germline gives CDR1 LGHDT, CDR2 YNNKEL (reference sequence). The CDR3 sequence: CASTQRGLEGGLNSPLHF. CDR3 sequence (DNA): TGTGCCAGCACCCAGCGGGGATTGGAAGGCGGGCTTAATTCACCCCTCCACTTT.

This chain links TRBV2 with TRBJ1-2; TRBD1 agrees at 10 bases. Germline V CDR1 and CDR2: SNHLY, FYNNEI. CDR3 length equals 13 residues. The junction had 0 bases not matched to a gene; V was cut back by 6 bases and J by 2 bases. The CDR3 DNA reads TGTGCCAGCAGGGACAGGGGGAACTATGGCTACACCTTC. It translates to CASRDRGNYGYTF.

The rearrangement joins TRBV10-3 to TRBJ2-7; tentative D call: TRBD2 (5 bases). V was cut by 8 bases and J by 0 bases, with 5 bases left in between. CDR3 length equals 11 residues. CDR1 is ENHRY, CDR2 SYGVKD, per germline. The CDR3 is CAIRDSYEQYF. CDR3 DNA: TGTGCCATCCGGGACTCCTACGAGCAGTACTTC.

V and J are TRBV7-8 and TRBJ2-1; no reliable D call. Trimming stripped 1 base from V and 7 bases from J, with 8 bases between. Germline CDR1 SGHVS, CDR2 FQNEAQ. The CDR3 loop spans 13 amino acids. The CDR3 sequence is CASSLGRENEQFF. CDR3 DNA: TGTGCCAGCAGCTTAGGAAGAGAGAATGAGCAGTTCTTC.

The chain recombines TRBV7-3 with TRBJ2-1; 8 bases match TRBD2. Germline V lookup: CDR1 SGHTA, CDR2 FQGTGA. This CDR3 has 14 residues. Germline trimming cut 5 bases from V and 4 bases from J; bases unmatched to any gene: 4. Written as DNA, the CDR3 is TGTGCCAGCAGCCGGGCTAGCGGGTACAATGAGCAGTTCTTC. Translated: CASSRASGYNEQFF. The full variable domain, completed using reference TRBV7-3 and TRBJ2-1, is GAGVSQTPSNKVTEKGKYVELRCDPISGHTALYWYRQSLGQGPEFLIYFQGTGAADDSGLPNDRFFAVRPEGSVSTLKIQRTERGDSAVYLCASSRASGYNEQFFGPGTRLTVL.

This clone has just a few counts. The CDR3 is CASSPGQAGGYTF. CDR3 bases: TGTGCCAGCAGCCCGGGACAGGCGGGGGGCTACACCTTC. The chain joins TRBV6-5 to TRBJ1-2, with 8 bases fitting TRBD1. The CDR3 spans 13 residues. In germline, CDR1 is MNHEY, CDR2 SVGAGI. The V and J ends lost 6 bases and 8 bases, in that order; junction bases with no gene match: 8.

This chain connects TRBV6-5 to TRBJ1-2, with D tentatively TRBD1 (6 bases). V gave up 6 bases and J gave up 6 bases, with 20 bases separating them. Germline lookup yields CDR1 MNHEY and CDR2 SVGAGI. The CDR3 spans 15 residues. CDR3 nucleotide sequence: TGTGCCAGCAGCCCACCGGGGGGCAGGCGGGATGGCTACACCTTC. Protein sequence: CASSPPGGRRDGYTF.

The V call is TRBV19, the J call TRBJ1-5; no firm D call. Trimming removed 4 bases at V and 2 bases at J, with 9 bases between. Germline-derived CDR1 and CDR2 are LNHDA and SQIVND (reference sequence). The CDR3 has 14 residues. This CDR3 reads CASSRGIGNQPQHF. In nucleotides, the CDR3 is TGTGCCAGTAGTAGAGGGATCGGCAATCAGCCCCAGCATTTT.

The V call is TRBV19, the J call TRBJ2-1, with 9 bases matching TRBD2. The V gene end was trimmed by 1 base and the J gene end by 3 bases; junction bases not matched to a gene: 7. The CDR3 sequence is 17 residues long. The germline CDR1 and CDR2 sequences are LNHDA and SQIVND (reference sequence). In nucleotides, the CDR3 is TGTGCCAGTAGTATAGTCGAAGCGGGGGGCCACTACAATGAGCAGTTCTTC. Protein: CASSIVEAGGHYNEQFF.